This is a list of T cell receptor beta chains from one sample in a study of T cells in Graves' hyperthyroidism and ophthalmopathy. TCRdb re-derived calls from the multiplex PCR reads in MiXCR, one entry per CDR3 protein. The table lists nearly 600,000 distinct CDR3 sequences, about 14% of them singletons, with more than 6% in the top ten. Sequenced input: blood. These receptor sequences come from a young woman with Graves' ophthalmopathy. CDR3s include the opening cysteine and the closing phenylalanine or tryptophan. The D gene is left open where the match is weak. Clone size, where shown, is once, few, many, or a class for clones that have expanded.

d_call: NA
v_call: TRBV28
clone_size: few
j_call: TRBJ1-2
cdr3_aa: CASSWGINYGYTF
cdr3_nt: TGTGCCAGCAGTTGGGGCATTAACTATGGCTACACCTTC

d_call: TRBD1
v_call: TRBV9
clone_size: many
j_call: TRBJ2-5
cdr3_aa: CASSVVGQGETQYF
cdr3_nt: TGTGCCAGCAGCGTAGTGGGACAGGGAGAGACCCAGTACTTC

d_call: NA
v_call: TRBV5-6
clone_size: NA
j_call: TRBJ2-4
cdr3_aa: CASSFSRGLGYIQYF
cdr3_nt: TGTGCCAGCAGCTTCAGCAGGGGCCTGGGGTACATTCAGTACTTC

d_call: NA
v_call: TRBV5-5
clone_size: many
j_call: TRBJ2-5
cdr3_aa: CASSLFRTVQETQYF
cdr3_nt: TGTGCCAGCAGCTTGTTCCGGACAGTCCAAGAGACCCAGTACTTC

d_call: TRBD1
v_call: TRBV5-1
clone_size: few
j_call: TRBJ1-2
cdr3_aa: CASSFLTGANYGYTF
cdr3_nt: TGCGCCAGCAGCTTCCTGACAGGGGCAAACTATGGCTACACCTTC

d_call: NA
v_call: TRBV27
clone_size: many
j_call: TRBJ2-3
cdr3_aa: CASSLSRQTVTDTQYF
cdr3_nt: TGTGCCAGCAGTTTGTCCCGGCAAACGGTCACAGATACGCAGTATTTT

d_call: TRBD2
v_call: TRBV7-9
clone_size: NA
j_call: TRBJ2-5
cdr3_aa: CASNPRTSGSQETQYF
cdr3_nt: TGTGCCAGCAACCCCCGGACTAGCGGGAGCCAAGAGACCCAGTACTTC

d_call: NA
v_call: TRBV6-2/TRBV6-3
clone_size: once
j_call: TRBJ2-2
cdr3_aa: CASSSGSNTGEPFF
cdr3_nt: TGTGCCAGCAGTTCGGGGTCGAACACCGGGGAGCCGTTTTTT

d_call: NA
v_call: TRBV30
clone_size: few
j_call: TRBJ2-2
cdr3_aa: CAWVQGTGELFF
cdr3_nt: TGTGCCTGGGTACAGGGAACCGGGGAGCTGTTTTTT

d_call: NA
v_call: TRBV2
clone_size: NA
j_call: TRBJ2-1
cdr3_aa: CASSEGGDYNEQFF
cdr3_nt: TGTGCCAGCAGTGAAGGGGGAGACTACAATGAGCAGTTCTTC

d_call: TRBD2
v_call: TRBV27
clone_size: many
j_call: TRBJ2-7
cdr3_aa: CASSHIGVAGVGYEQYF
cdr3_nt: TGTGCCAGCAGTCATATTGGGGTGGCGGGAGTTGGCTACGAGCAGTACTTC

d_call: NA
v_call: TRBV3-1
clone_size: many
j_call: TRBJ1-6
cdr3_aa: CASSLGRSITTLHF
cdr3_nt: TGTGCCAGCAGCCTGGGACGGTCGATTACGACCCTCCACTTT

d_call: TRBD1
v_call: TRBV19
clone_size: NA
j_call: TRBJ2-2
cdr3_aa: CASSINRGTGELFF
cdr3_nt: TGTGCCAGTAGTATTAACAGGGGGACCGGGGAGCTGTTTTTT

d_call: NA
v_call: TRBV14
clone_size: few
j_call: TRBJ1-4
cdr3_aa: CASSQGLREWPNEKLFF
cdr3_nt: TGTGCCAGCAGCCAAGGTTTAAGGGAATGGCCTAATGAAAAACTGTTTTTT

d_call: NA
v_call: TRBV11-3
clone_size: many
j_call: TRBJ2-5
cdr3_aa: CASSRGLVETQYF
cdr3_nt: TGTGCCAGCAGCCGCGGACTGGTGGAGACCCAGTACTTC

d_call: NA
v_call: TRBV7-8
clone_size: many
j_call: TRBJ2-1
cdr3_aa: CASSYAREEQFF
cdr3_nt: TGTGCCAGCAGCTACGCTCGGGAAGAGCAGTTCTTC

d_call: NA
v_call: TRBV29-1
clone_size: few
j_call: TRBJ2-4
cdr3_aa: CSVETEKSVSVPGIQYF
cdr3_nt: TGCAGCGTTGAGACGGAGAAGAGCGTATCGGTGCCTGGCATTCAGTACTTC

d_call: TRBD2
v_call: TRBV27
clone_size: many
j_call: TRBJ2-1
cdr3_aa: CASSFSAGSSYNEQFF
cdr3_nt: TGTGCCAGCAGTTTTTCAGCGGGAAGCTCCTACAATGAGCAGTTCTTC

d_call: TRBD2
v_call: TRBV27
clone_size: NA
j_call: TRBJ2-7
cdr3_aa: CASSHSSGLFYEQYF
cdr3_nt: TGTGCCAGCAGTCATTCTAGCGGGCTTTTCTACGAGCAGTACTTC

d_call: NA
v_call: TRBV12-3/TRBV12-4
clone_size: few
j_call: TRBJ1-5
cdr3_aa: CASSFRAPGVGNQPQHF
cdr3_nt: TGTGCCAGCAGTTTTAGGGCCCCGGGAGTGGGTAATCAGCCCCAGCATTTT

d_call: NA
v_call: TRBV19
clone_size: NA
j_call: TRBJ1-5
cdr3_aa: CASSTGVNSNQPRHF
cdr3_nt: TGTGCCAGTAGTACAGGGGTGAATAGCAATCAGCCCCGGCATTTT

d_call: NA
v_call: TRBV11-2
clone_size: many
j_call: TRBJ2-7
cdr3_aa: CASSGLKLEQYF
cdr3_nt: TGTGCCAGCAGCGGGTTGAAGCTCGAGCAGTACTTC

d_call: TRBD2
v_call: TRBV9
clone_size: NA
j_call: TRBJ2-1
cdr3_aa: CASSVLGGAYNEQFF
cdr3_nt: TGTGCCAGCAGCGTATTGGGGGGGGCCTACAATGAGCAGTTCTTC

d_call: NA
v_call: TRBV20-1
clone_size: many
j_call: TRBJ2-5
cdr3_aa: CSAPGQPGLKETQYF
cdr3_nt: TGCAGTGCTCCTGGCCAACCGGGATTAAAAGAGACCCAGTACTTC

d_call: TRBD1
v_call: TRBV19
clone_size: many
j_call: TRBJ1-1
cdr3_aa: CASDQGVGTEAFF
cdr3_nt: TGTGCCAGTGACCAGGGGGTGGGCACTGAAGCTTTCTTT

d_call: TRBD1
v_call: TRBV2
clone_size: many
j_call: TRBJ1-2
cdr3_aa: CASRIEQGHGYTF
cdr3_nt: TGTGCCAGCAGAATAGAACAGGGGCATGGCTACACCTTC

d_call: NA
v_call: TRBV4-1
clone_size: NA
j_call: TRBJ2-2
cdr3_aa: CASSQGGELFF
cdr3_nt: TGCGCCAGCAGCCAAGGCGGGGAGCTGTTTTTT

d_call: NA
v_call: TRBV11-3
clone_size: many
j_call: TRBJ2-2
cdr3_aa: CASSPTGDPGELFF
cdr3_nt: TGTGCCAGCAGCCCTACGGGAGACCCCGGGGAGCTGTTTTTT

d_call: TRBD1
v_call: TRBV5-1
clone_size: many
j_call: TRBJ2-1
cdr3_aa: CASSGGTGRDGGQFF
cdr3_nt: TGCGCCAGCAGCGGAGGGACAGGGAGGGACGGGGGGCAGTTCTTC

d_call: NA
v_call: TRBV30
clone_size: few
j_call: TRBJ2-3
cdr3_aa: CAWSVGATSTDTQYF
cdr3_nt: TGTGCCTGGAGTGTAGGAGCGACCAGCACAGATACGCAGTATTTT

d_call: NA
v_call: TRBV7-2
clone_size: many
j_call: TRBJ1-5
cdr3_aa: CASSGPGSNQPQHF
cdr3_nt: TGTGCCAGCAGCGGTCCAGGCTCGAATCAGCCCCAGCATTTT

d_call: TRBD1
v_call: TRBV6-1
clone_size: NA
j_call: TRBJ2-7
cdr3_aa: CAGRGTGGYEQYF
cdr3_nt: TGTGCCGGCAGGGGGACAGGGGGGTACGAGCAGTACTTC

d_call: NA
v_call: TRBV27
clone_size: NA
j_call: TRBJ2-1
cdr3_aa: CASSSGGGRGGKVSYNEQFF
cdr3_nt: TGTGCCAGCAGTTCAGGTGGAGGACGAGGGGGAAAGGTTTCCTACAATGAGCAGTTCTTC

d_call: TRBD2
v_call: TRBV4-2
clone_size: many
j_call: TRBJ2-1
cdr3_aa: CASSQVGLAGGPSEQFF
cdr3_nt: TGTGCCAGCAGCCAAGTAGGGCTAGCGGGAGGCCCGTCGGAGCAGTTCTTC

d_call: NA
v_call: TRBV27
clone_size: few
j_call: TRBJ1-2
cdr3_aa: CASSFGSRRPYTF
cdr3_nt: TGTGCCAGCAGTTTTGGTAGTCGGAGACCTTACACCTTC

d_call: TRBD2
v_call: TRBV6-5
clone_size: NA
j_call: TRBJ2-3
cdr3_aa: CASSYGYPGGITDTQYF
cdr3_nt: TGTGCCAGCAGTTACGGGTATCCGGGAGGGATCACAGATACGCAGTATTTT

d_call: NA
v_call: TRBV15
clone_size: many
j_call: TRBJ1-1
cdr3_aa: CATSRDEVARRFTEAFF
cdr3_nt: TGTGCCACCAGCAGAGATGAGGTGGCCAGGCGCTTCACTGAAGCTTTCTTT

d_call: TRBD2
v_call: TRBV2
clone_size: many
j_call: TRBJ2-3
cdr3_aa: CASSEVWGLAGDPDTQYF
cdr3_nt: TGTGCCAGCAGTGAAGTATGGGGACTAGCGGGAGATCCAGATACGCAGTATTTT

d_call: NA
v_call: TRBV7-2
clone_size: NA
j_call: TRBJ2-1
cdr3_aa: CASSRTYQDNEQFF
cdr3_nt: TGTGCCAGCAGTAGAACCTACCAGGACAATGAGCAGTTCTTC

d_call: NA
v_call: TRBV5-8
clone_size: many
j_call: TRBJ2-5
cdr3_aa: CAGSHFEDKETQYF
cdr3_nt: TGTGCCGGCAGCCACTTTGAGGATAAAGAGACCCAGTACTTC

d_call: NA
v_call: TRBV12-3/TRBV12-4
clone_size: many
j_call: TRBJ1-1
cdr3_aa: CASSETGQNTEAFF
cdr3_nt: TGTGCCAGCAGCGAAACGGGACAGAACACTGAAGCTTTCTTT

d_call: TRBD1
v_call: TRBV7-3
clone_size: few
j_call: TRBJ1-2
cdr3_aa: CASSPSGQGGYTF
cdr3_nt: TGTGCCAGCAGCCCCTCCGGACAGGGGGGCTACACCTTC

d_call: TRBD1
v_call: TRBV30
clone_size: NA
j_call: TRBJ2-3
cdr3_aa: CAWSAGQGMGWADTQYF
cdr3_nt: TGTGCCTGGAGCGCGGGACAGGGCATGGGCTGGGCAGATACGCAGTATTTT

d_call: NA
v_call: TRBV18
clone_size: few
j_call: TRBJ2-3
cdr3_aa: CASSPPPNKDSTDTQYF
cdr3_nt: TGTGCCAGCTCACCACCGCCCAACAAGGATAGCACAGATACGCAGTATTTT

d_call: TRBD2
v_call: TRBV6-1
clone_size: NA
j_call: TRBJ2-1
cdr3_aa: CASSGLAGVPNEQFF
cdr3_nt: TGTGCCAGCTCAGGACTAGCGGGAGTACCCAATGAGCAGTTCTTC

d_call: NA
v_call: TRBV30
clone_size: NA
j_call: TRBJ2-5
cdr3_aa: CAWSTVWRQETQYF
cdr3_nt: TGTGCCTGGAGTACAGTTTGGAGGCAAGAGACCCAGTACTTC

d_call: NA
v_call: TRBV7-8
clone_size: many
j_call: TRBJ2-5
cdr3_aa: CASSLGSTGFLETQYF
cdr3_nt: TGTGCCAGCAGCTTAGGGTCTACAGGGTTTTTAGAGACCCAGTACTTC

d_call: TRBD1
v_call: TRBV6-1
clone_size: many
j_call: TRBJ1-2
cdr3_aa: CASTSTGGANYGYTF
cdr3_nt: TGTGCCAGCACCTCGACAGGGGGGGCTAACTATGGCTACACCTTC